The clone carrying this T cell receptor (beta chain) was observed a handful of times. The antigen remains unidentified. The CDR3 is made up of 17 amino acids. In germline, CDR1 is MGHRA, CDR2 YSYEKL. Trimming removed 0 bases at V and 0 bases at J, with 14 bases between. Authors' processing steps: Filtering differed, since immunoSEQ gave only junction sequences and no quality scores. The data were produced by immunoSEQ multiplex PCR, yet TCRdb's version contains in-frame clones alone and is incomplete. V, J and clone size are taken as reported in that table, and D and trimming were inferred from the DNA itself. The data contain about 2.2 million clones, 85% to 95% of them singletons. CD45RO-negative CD8 cells positively selected for CCR7 made up the naive population, which excluded terminally differentiated effector memory CD45RA+ cells. The record originates from a study of shared clonotypes between healthy human individuals. For the study at large: Contributing individuals were two females and a few males aged 18 to 49.

Study-level findings and limits: Naive subsets typically showed greater estimated richness than memory subsets.

This TCR was recovered from a man younger than 30 in good health. Some clones in this sample may be carry-over from other donors' samples. Source material: naive CD8+ T cells from PBMCs. The chain combines TRBV4-1 with TRBJ1-1; TRBD1 is a possible D gene (5 bases). For the CDR3, the DNA is TGCGCCAGCAGCCAAGAACCGAGACAGTTCATGAACACTGAAGCTTTCTTT. Its protein product is CASSQEPRQFMNTEAFF.